The entry below gives a single T cell receptor (beta chain) sequence along with its context. Ages ranged from about 18 to 89 years, with residence in about two dozen US areas. This sample is drawn from a study of blood T cell repertoires in COVID-19. Some clones are missing from TCRdb's copy, which holds only in-frame ones; the method was immunoSEQ multiplex PCR. The table includes fewer than 350,000 clones, more than 70% detected once. V lost 0 bases and J 0 bases, leaving 15 bases between the germline ends. The CDR3 length is 17 residues. Germline V lookup: CDR1 MNHEY, CDR2 SMNVEV (reference sequence).

The chain uses TRBV27 and TRBJ2-7, with D possibly TRBD1 on 5 matching bases. The source of this sequence is a woman aged 25 to 45 who had been exposed to COVID-19. Sequencing input: PBMCs or T cells enriched from blood (not recorded which). CDR3 amino acids: CASSLSLGQTDSYEQYF. The CDR3 region has the DNA TGTGCCAGCAGTTTATCCTTGGGGCAGACCGACTCCTACGAGCAGTACTTC.